The T cell receptor beta chain under discussion was sequenced for a study of T-cell reconstitution after alpha-beta-depleted transplantation in children. This CDR3 has 17 residues. Germline CDR1 reads SGHVS; CDR2 reads FNYEAQ. V shed 1 base, J shed 4 bases, and the junction held 9 bases outside the gene matches. The TCRbeta library was prepared with unique molecular identifiers. Using its own MiXCR run on the PCR reads, TCRdb lists one record per CDR3 protein. The top ten clones hold about 54% of a sample with 70,000 to 95,000 distinct CDR3 sequences, over 15% of them seen once. The specimen comprised PBMCs, mostly from graft donor cells, sampled 360 days after TCRalphabeta/CD19-depleted stem cell transplant. The sequence was obtained from a male patient between 2 and 9 years old who had a stem cell transplant for acute lymphoblastic leukemia, so the T cells may come from the graft donor. The chain is built from TRBV7-6 and TRBJ2-1, with 8 bases lining up with TRBD2. The CDR3 sequence is CASSLEVLAGKYNEQFF. CDR3 DNA: TGTGCCAGCAGCTTAGAGGTCTTAGCGGGGAAATACAATGAGCAGTTCTTC.